Following are 22 T cell receptor beta chains from one sample sequenced in a study of T cell clonality in common variable immunodeficiency. The assay was immunoSEQ multiplex PCR, and TCRdb's table has in-frame clones only and misses some. There are 35,000 to 50,000 clones in the sample, none observed a single time. The sample consisted of peripheral blood mononuclear cells. Source of these receptors: a person aged 18 to 69 in good health.

This clone was detected many times. With the read ending 3 residues before the CDR3 end, the germline J gene is used to fill in that end. The V and J genes are TRBV4-2 and TRBJ2-1; 7 bases are a match to TRBD1. The ends lost 3 bases at V and 1 base at J; junction bases unmatched: 3. The CDR3 consists of 15 residues. Germline CDR1 LGHNA, CDR2 YNFKEQ. CDR3 region: CASSHSTGSYNEQFF. The DNA read from the CDR3 is TGTGCCAGCAGCCATTCGACAGGGTCCTACAATGAG.

In this sample, this clone turned up many times. The read terminates 3 residues before the CDR3 end, so the remaining end is supplied by the germline J gene. V gene TRBV20-1 combines with J gene TRBJ1-2, with 8 nucleotides matching TRBD1. V dropped 0 bases and J dropped 2; count of bases not matched to a gene: 11. Germline V gene lookup returns CDR1 DFQATT and CDR2 SNEGSKA (reference sequence). The CDR3 contains 17 residues. The CDR3 loop is CSARDTDREPLNYGYTF. The covered CDR3 bases are TGCAGTGCTAGAGATACGGACAGGGAGCCCCTCAACTATGGC.

This clone showed up many times. The read stops 3 residues short of the end of the CDR3; the missing end is completed from the germline J gene. The gene calls are TRBV6-2 or TRBV6-3 and TRBJ2-7; D is undetermined. V dropped 0 bases and J dropped 0 bases, with 12 bases sitting between them. CDR3 size: 16 residues. From germline, CDR1 is MNHEY and CDR2 SVGEGT. The sequenced CDR3 bases are TGTGCCAGCAGTTACTCGCATTCAGCGAGCTCCTACGAG. Translation gives CASSYSHSASSYE. Given in full, the CDR3 is CASSYSHSASSYEQYF.

At least ten counts were recorded for this clone. CDR3 protein: CASSSGTALNYGYTF. CDR3 DNA, as far as it was read: TGTGCCAGCAGCTCCGGGACAGCCCTTAACTATGGC. This chain uses TRBV5-4 with TRBJ1-2, with 7 positions matching TRBD1. The read gets to within 3 residues of the CDR3 end, and the germline J gene fills in the rest. CDR3 length equals 15 residues. V was clipped by 3 bases and J by 1 base; unmatched bases: 6. CDR1 and CDR2 from the germline V gene are SGHNT and YYREEE (reference sequence).

This clone was detected ten times or more. Read coverage stops 3 residues before the CDR3 terminus; the germline J gene supplies the remainder. This sample includes further DNA sequences coding for the same CDR3. V usage is TRBV28 and J usage is TRBJ2-5, with 7 bases identical to TRBD1. The CDR3 is made up of 16 amino acids. Looked up from germline, CDR1 is MDHEN and CDR2 is SYDVKM. Trimming cost V 3 bases and J 0 bases; bases outside gene matches: 7. CDR3 sequence reads: CASSFGTGAYQETQYF. The CDR3 bases that were read are TGTGCCAGCAGTTTTGGCACAGGGGCGTACCAAGAGACC.

The sample holds many counts of this clone. The read ends 3 residues shy of where the CDR3 ends; the end is completed using the germline J gene. The V and J genes are TRBV19 and TRBJ1-5; D uncertain. The length of the CDR3 is 16 residues. CDR1 and CDR2 from the germline V gene are LNHDA and SQIVND (reference sequence). Trimming took 5 bases from V and 1 from J, leaving 15 bases between them. The covered CDR3 bases are TGTGCCAGTAGTTCGTCATGGACGGGGAGCAATCAGCCC. Translated, it gives CASSSSWTGSNQP. The CDR3 reads in full as CASSSSWTGSNQPQHF.

The table lists this clone with many counts. The DNA ends 3 residues before the CDR3 does, and the rest of the CDR3 is filled in from the germline J gene. The chain recombines TRBV19 with TRBJ2-2; D unclear. Germline V gene data show CDR1 as LNHDA and CDR2 as SQIVND (reference sequence). The V gene lost 7 bases and the J gene lost 3 bases, with 9 bases spanning the gap. This CDR3 is built from 13 residues. CDR3 DNA (partial): TGTGCCAGTACCCTCCCCGACACCGGGGAG. Amino acids: CASTLPDTGE. The CDR3 reads in full as CASTLPDTGELFF.

This clone has ten or more counts. The sequenced fragment ends 3 residues before the CDR3 boundary, so the rest is inferred from the germline J gene. The chain joins TRBV5-6 to TRBJ2-5; no reliable D call. The CDR3 loop spans 11 amino acids. The V end lost 3 bases, the J end lost 3 bases, and 3 bases lay between the germline ends. CDR1 is SGHDT, CDR2 YYEEEE, per germline. The CDR3 bases that were read are TGTGCCAGCAGCTCCAAAGAGACC. Protein sequence: CASSSKET. The whole CDR3 sequence reads CASSSKETQYF.

This clone was counted many times. The read finishes 3 residues shy of the CDR3 end, and the germline J gene is used to complete it. The chain combines TRBV27 with TRBJ2-7; 7 bases are shared with TRBD2. This CDR3 is 14 amino acids long. V lost 2 bases, J lost 0 bases, and 1 base stayed unmatched. The germline CDR1 and CDR2 sequences are MNHEY and SMNVEV (reference sequence). CDR3 sequence: CASSLTGGSYEQYF. Partial CDR3 DNA: TGTGCCAGCAGTTTAACGGGGGGCTCCTACGAG.

This clone was counted ten times or more. The read is 3 residues too short to cover the CDR3 end, so that end is filled in from the germline J gene. The chain recombines TRBV11-2 with TRBJ2-7, with 8 positions matching TRBD1. This CDR3 comprises 14 residues. J was trimmed by 3 bases and V by 2 bases; bases with no gene match: 3. CDR1 is SGHAT and CDR2 is FQNNGV in the germline V gene. CDR3 DNA, as far as it was read: TGTGCCAGCAGCTTACAGGGGGCGTTCTACGAG. This encodes CASSLQGAFYE. The CDR3 as a whole reads CASSLQGAFYEQYF.

This clone was seen at least ten times. The read gets to within 3 residues of the CDR3 end, and the germline J gene fills in the rest. Other DNA sequences in the same sample also yield this CDR3. The chain employs TRBV18 and TRBJ2-1; 10 bases are a match to TRBD2. The CDR3 contains 17 residues. CDR1 and CDR2 (germline): KGHSH, LQKENI. After removal of 0 bases from V and 6 bases from J, the junction contained 8 bases not matched to a gene. The covered CDR3 bases are TGTGCCAGCTCACCACCGCTAGGACTAGCGGCTTTCAATGAG. Its translation is CASSPPLGLAAFNE. The whole CDR3 is CASSPPLGLAAFNEQFF.

This clone was counted ten times or more. The missing CDR3 end, 3 residues past where the read stops, is filled in from the germline J gene. The chain uses TRBV6-2 or TRBV6-3 and TRBJ1-1; D possibly corresponds to TRBD1 (5 bases). Trimming pared 0 bases from V and 6 bases from J, leaving 14 bases between. CDR3 length equals 15 residues. The germline gives CDR1 MNHEY, CDR2 SVGEGT. The DNA read from the CDR3 is TGTGCCAGCAGTTACTCGGGAGGCAGGGCCTCTGAA. The encoded protein is CASSYSGGRASE. The CDR3, in full, reads CASSYSGGRASEAFF.

At least ten counts were recorded for this clone. The read ends 3 residues shy of where the CDR3 ends; the end is completed using the germline J gene. V usage is TRBV18 and J usage is TRBJ2-5; D might be TRBD1 (6 bases). Germline CDR1 reads KGHSH; CDR2 reads LQKENI. V lost 3 bases to trimming and J lost 2 bases, with 13 bases between them. CDR3 length: 15 residues. The CDR3 reads CASSPDLDRQETQYF. The covered CDR3 bases are TGTGCCAGCTCACCCGACCTGGACAGACAAGAGACC.

This clone was seen ten or more times. The CDR3 is cut off 3 residues early in the read; its end comes from the germline J gene. The genes are TRBV4-2 and TRBJ2-7, with 9 bases aligning to TRBD2. The J segment lost 1 base and the V segment lost 0 bases, leaving 4 bases of the junction unmatched. The CDR3 runs to 16 residues. Germline CDR1 and CDR2: LGHNA and YNFKEQ. CDR3 DNA (partial): TGTGCCAGCAGCCAAGAAGCTAGCGGGGCATCCTACGAG. Protein product: CASSQEASGASYE. Given in full, the CDR3 is CASSQEASGASYEQYF.

This clone was recorded at least ten times. The read ends 3 residues early relative to the CDR3; the germline J gene fills the gap. This rearrangement joins TRBV12-3 or TRBV12-4 to TRBJ2-3, with 9 bases lining up with TRBD2. This CDR3 comprises 16 residues. Trimming cost V 6 bases and J 6 bases; bases outside gene matches: 13. The CDR3 bases that were read are TGTGCCAGCAGACCTCTAGCGGGGTCCCACTTTGATACG. Amino acid sequence: CASRPLAGSHFDT. The CDR3, in full, reads CASRPLAGSHFDTQYF.

This clone appeared many times. The CDR3 protein is CASSEAAGDTEAFF. Incomplete CDR3 DNA: TGTGCCAGCAGTGAAGCGGCAGGGGACACTGAA. V usage is TRBV2 and J usage is TRBJ1-1; possible D gene TRBD1, 6 bases. The CDR3 is cut off 3 residues early in the read; its end comes from the germline J gene. V lost 0 bases and J 3 bases, leaving 8 bases between the germline ends. Germline V gives CDR1 SNHLY, CDR2 FYNNEI. The CDR3 contains 14 residues.

This clone was counted at least ten times. The sequenced part of the CDR3 DNA is TGTGCCAGCAGCCAAGGACAGGGGGGAAGAGGATTCTATGGC. Translated: CASSQGQGGRGFYG. The CDR3 in full is CASSQGQGGRGFYGYTF. The chain uses TRBV4-2 and TRBJ1-2; 9 nucleotides line up with TRBD1. The read ends 3 residues early relative to the CDR3; the germline J gene fills the gap. Germline assignment: CDR1 LGHNA and CDR2 YNFKEQ. This CDR3 has 17 residues. The V gene end was trimmed by 1 base and the J gene end by 4 bases; junction bases not matched to a gene: 10.

Ten or more counts support this clone. With the read ending 3 residues before the CDR3 end, the germline J gene is used to fill in that end. This chain links TRBV5-6 with TRBJ2-5, with TRBD2 identical over 8 bases. Germline trimming cut 4 bases from V and 2 bases from J; bases unmatched to any gene: 7. The germline CDR1 and CDR2 sequences are SGHDT and YYEEEE. CDR3 length: 15 residues. The part of the CDR3 DNA that was read is TGTGCCAGCAGCGGGATAGCGGGACGACAAGAGACC. It is translated as CASSGIAGRQET. In full, the CDR3 is CASSGIAGRQETQYF.

This clone was seen ten or more times. The DNA ends 3 residues before the CDR3 does, and the rest of the CDR3 is filled in from the germline J gene. The chain employs TRBV5-1 and TRBJ1-2, with no clear D. The CDR3 has 15 amino acids. Germline loops: CDR1 SGHRS, CDR2 YFSETQ. Trimming pared 0 bases from V and 0 bases from J, leaving 9 bases between. CDR3 DNA, as far as it was read: TGCGCCAGCAGCTTGGGCGACACAGCTAACTATGGC. It encodes CASSLGDTANYG. The whole CDR3 protein reads CASSLGDTANYGYTF.

This clone occurred many times. The DNA ends 3 residues before the CDR3 does, and the rest of the CDR3 is filled in from the germline J gene. The gene calls are TRBV9 and TRBJ2-5; 9 bases map to TRBD2. V dropped 3 bases and J dropped 5; count of bases not matched to a gene: 11. Germline V lookup: CDR1 SGDLS, CDR2 YYNGEE. CDR3 length: 16 residues. The CDR3 bases that were read are TGTGCCAGCAGCGACCGGAGGTGGGCGGGAGGGGAGACC. Protein: CASSDRRWAGGET. The entire CDR3 sequence reads CASSDRRWAGGETQYF.

This clone was seen at least ten times. The missing CDR3 end, 3 residues past where the read stops, is filled in from the germline J gene. The chain has TRBV2 and TRBJ1-5; D call uncertain. The CDR3 is 14 residues long. With 3 bases removed from V and 0 bases from J, the gap between germline ends came to 6 bases. CDR1 SNHLY and CDR2 FYNNEI come from the germline V gene. Incomplete CDR3 DNA: TGTGCCAGCAGTGACGGGGATAGCAATCAGCCC. It encodes CASSDGDSNQP. The full-length CDR3 reads as CASSDGDSNQPQHF.

The sample holds many counts of this clone. Read sequence stops 3 residues before the CDR3 end, and the germline J gene provides the missing end. The chain links TRBV10-3 to TRBJ2-5; D possibly corresponds to TRBD1 (5 bases). V was clipped by 5 bases and J by 2 bases, with 21 bases between them. CDR1 is ENHRY, CDR2 SYGVKD, per germline. The CDR3 loop spans 17 amino acids. The CDR3 loop reads CAISLTALPPAQETQYF. Incomplete CDR3 DNA: TGTGCCATCAGTTTGACAGCCCTACCACCAGCTCAAGAGACC.